These 12 T cell receptor beta chains came from one sample sequenced in a study of CD8 T cells in Susac syndrome. Random hexamers were used to reverse transcribe the RNA input (0.5 to 1 ug). TCRdb reanalysed the immunoSEQ multiplex PCR reads using MiXCR and keeps one entry per CDR3 protein. The data contain 200,000 or so distinct CDR3 sequences, 95% of them singletons. Input material: CD4+ T cells from PBMCs. The receptors here all came from a human donor with multiple sclerosis.

The chain links TRBV6-2 or TRBV6-3 to TRBJ2-1, with TRBD2 identical over 13 bases. V was clipped by 5 bases and J by 7 bases; unmatched bases: 8. The V gene's germline CDR1 is MNHEY and CDR2 SVGEGT. The CDR3 has 16 amino acids. CDR3 region: CASSQLAGGFSNEQFF. The DNA of the CDR3 is TGTGCCAGCAGTCAACTAGCGGGGGGGTTCTCAAATGAGCAGTTCTTC.

CDR3 bases: TGTGCCAGCAGCCTACAGGTTTCTAGTGGGGCCAACGTCCTGACTTTC. Residues: CASSLQVSSGANVLTF. The rearrangement links TRBV3-1 to TRBJ2-6; TRBD1 might be the D (5 bases). The V end lost 4 bases, the J end lost 3 bases, and 13 bases lay between the germline ends. Looked up from germline, CDR1 is LGHDT and CDR2 is YNNKEL (reference sequence). CDR3 length: 16 residues.

This clonotype was seen only a few times. This chain connects TRBV27 to TRBJ2-7; D may be TRBD1 (7 bases). CDR1 is MNHEY and CDR2 is SMNVEV in the germline V gene (reference sequence). CDR3 size: 16 residues. Trimming left V 5 bases short and J 0 bases short, with 17 bases between. The CDR3 protein is CASSPGGTVASYEQYF. The CDR3 DNA reads TGTGCCAGCAGTCCCGGCGGGACAGTCGCCTCCTACGAGCAGTACTTC.

This chain connects TRBV7-9 to TRBJ1-5, with D perhaps matching TRBD1 (5 bases). The CDR3 totals 15 residues. Trimming took off 5 bases at V and 9 bases at J, with 20 bases between the two ends. Germline CDR1 and CDR2: SEHNR and FQNEAQ (reference sequence). The CDR3 reads CASSPYPTGPRPQHF. In nucleotides, the CDR3 is TGTGCCAGCAGCCCCTACCCGACGGGGCCCCGGCCCCAGCATTTT.

The chain employs TRBV3-1 and TRBJ2-7; D may match TRBD1 or TRBD2 (5 bases each). Trimming removed 3 bases at V and 1 base at J, with 22 bases between. CDR1 and CDR2 from the germline V gene are LGHDT and YNNKEL (reference sequence). This CDR3 has 18 residues. The CDR3 bases are TGTGCCAGCAGCCATTCAGGGACGGAGCACTTCCTTTCCTACGAGCAGTACTTC. Translated, it gives CASSHSGTEHFLSYEQYF.

This clonotype was seen a single time. This chain joins TRBV20-1 and TRBJ2-3; 8 nucleotides match TRBD2. V dropped 3 bases and J dropped 3; count of bases not matched to a gene: 17. Germline V lookup: CDR1 DFQATT, CDR2 SNEGSKA (reference sequence). This CDR3 is 18 amino acids long. CDR3 DNA sequence: TGCAGTGCTAGTGGGGACCTTCTCAGGACTAGCCCGACAGATACGCAGTATTTT. Translating gives CSASGDLLRTSPTDTQYF.

This clonotype appeared once. The rearrangement links TRBV20-1 to TRBJ2-5; D tentatively fits TRBD1 or TRBD2 (5 bases each). This CDR3 region has 12 residues. The germline V gene encodes CDR1 DFQATT and CDR2 SNEGSKA (reference sequence). V lost 6 bases to trimming and J lost 11 bases, with 19 bases between them. Written as DNA, the CDR3 is TGCAGTGCCCAGGCCCGGGGCAGGGAGCAGTACTTC. Its translation is CSAQARGREQYF.

V usage is TRBV2 and J usage is TRBJ1-5, with D possibly TRBD1 on 5 matching bases. V lost 6 bases and J 0 bases, leaving 9 bases between the germline ends. This CDR3 comprises 14 residues. Germline-derived CDR1 and CDR2 are SNHLY and FYNNEI. CDR3: CASSPTDSNQPQHF. For the CDR3, the DNA is TGTGCCAGCAGCCCGACAGATAGCAATCAGCCCCAGCATTTT.

This clonotype was observed a single time. The gene calls are TRBV6-2 or TRBV6-3 and TRBJ2-5; the D is unclear. Germline assignment: CDR1 MNHEY and CDR2 SVGEGT. V was clipped by 8 bases and J by 6 bases, with 13 bases between them. This CDR3 contains 12 residues. CDR3: CASSDPAKTQYF. The CDR3 DNA reads TGTGCCAGCTCCGACCCAGCGAAGACCCAGTACTTC.

The chain joins TRBV29-1 to TRBJ2-7; tentative D call: TRBD2 (6 bases). Germline V CDR1 and CDR2: SQVTM, ANQGSEA. V lost 5 bases and J lost 3, with 11 bases in between. This CDR3 contains 12 residues. The CDR3 is CSVTGTHYEQYF. CDR3 nucleotides: TGCAGCGTTACCGGGACTCACTACGAGCAGTACTTC.

This chain uses TRBV18 with TRBJ2-3; TRBD2 aligns across 7 bases. In germline, CDR1 is KGHSH, CDR2 LQKENI. V gave up 3 bases and J gave up 6 bases; unmatched junction bases: 9. The CDR3 extends over 15 amino acids. The CDR3 here is CASSPDSPSGDTQYF. The DNA of the CDR3 is TGTGCCAGCTCACCTGATTCCCCTAGCGGTGATACGCAGTATTTT.

V and J are TRBV18 and TRBJ1-6, with D possibly being TRBD1 (5 bases). Trimming took off 3 bases at V and 0 bases at J, with 12 bases between the two ends. The CDR3 has 17 amino acids. Germline V CDR1 and CDR2: KGHSH, LQKENI. CDR3 region: CASSPRVRSSYNSPLHF. The CDR3 region has the DNA TGTGCCAGCTCACCCAGGGTCCGCTCCTCCTATAATTCACCCCTCCACTTT.